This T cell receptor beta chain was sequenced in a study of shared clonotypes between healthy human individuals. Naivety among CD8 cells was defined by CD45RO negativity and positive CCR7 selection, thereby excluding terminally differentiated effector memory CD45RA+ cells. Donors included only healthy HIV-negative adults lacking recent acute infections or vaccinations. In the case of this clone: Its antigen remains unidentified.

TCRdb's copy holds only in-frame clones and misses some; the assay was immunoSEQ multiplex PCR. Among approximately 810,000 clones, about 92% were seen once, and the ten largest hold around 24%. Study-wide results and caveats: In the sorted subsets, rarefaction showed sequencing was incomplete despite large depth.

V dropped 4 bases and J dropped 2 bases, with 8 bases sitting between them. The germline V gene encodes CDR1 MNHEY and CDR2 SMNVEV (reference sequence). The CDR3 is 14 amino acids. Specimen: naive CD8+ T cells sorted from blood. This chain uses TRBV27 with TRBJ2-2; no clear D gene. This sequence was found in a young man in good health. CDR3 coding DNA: TGTGCCAGCAGTTATCAGACCAACACCGGGGAGCTGTTTTTT. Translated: CASSYQTNTGELFF.